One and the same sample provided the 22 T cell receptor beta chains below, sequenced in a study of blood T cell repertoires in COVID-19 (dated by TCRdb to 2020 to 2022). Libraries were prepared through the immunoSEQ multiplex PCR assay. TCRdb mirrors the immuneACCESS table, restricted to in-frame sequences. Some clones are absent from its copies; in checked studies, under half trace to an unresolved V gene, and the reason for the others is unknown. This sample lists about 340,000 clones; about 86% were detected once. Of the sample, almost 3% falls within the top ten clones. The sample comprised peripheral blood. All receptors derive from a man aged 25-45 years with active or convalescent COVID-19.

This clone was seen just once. CDR3 in amino acids: CAISGAIGGRGTGELFF. CDR3 nucleotide sequence: TGTGCCATCAGTGGGGCGATCGGCGGGAGGGGCACCGGGGAGCTGTTTTTT. The chain joins TRBV10-3 to TRBJ2-2, with 9 bases lining up with TRBD2. J was trimmed by 4 bases and V by 4 bases; bases with no gene match: 10. The CDR3 is 17 residues long. Germline CDR1 reads ENHRY; CDR2 reads SYGVKD.

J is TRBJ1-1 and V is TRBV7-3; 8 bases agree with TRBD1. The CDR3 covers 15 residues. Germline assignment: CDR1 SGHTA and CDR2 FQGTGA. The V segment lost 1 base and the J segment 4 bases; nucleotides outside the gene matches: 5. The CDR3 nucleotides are TGTGCCAGCAGCTTAAGCCCAGGGGGCGTCACTGAAGCTTTCTTT. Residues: CASSLSPGGVTEAFF.

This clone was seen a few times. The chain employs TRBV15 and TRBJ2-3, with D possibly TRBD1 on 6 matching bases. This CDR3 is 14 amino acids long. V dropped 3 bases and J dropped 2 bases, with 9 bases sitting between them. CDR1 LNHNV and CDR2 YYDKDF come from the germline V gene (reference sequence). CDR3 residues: CATSRDRATDTQYF. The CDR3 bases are TGTGCCACCAGCAGGGACAGAGCCACAGATACGCAGTATTTT.

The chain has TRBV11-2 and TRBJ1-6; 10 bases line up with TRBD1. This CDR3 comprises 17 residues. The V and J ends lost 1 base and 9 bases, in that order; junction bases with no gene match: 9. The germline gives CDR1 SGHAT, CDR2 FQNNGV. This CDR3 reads CASSLVPIGQGGSPLHF. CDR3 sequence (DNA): TGTGCCAGCAGCTTAGTCCCAATTGGACAGGGGGGTTCACCCCTCCACTTT.

The CDR3 loop reads CASSLDWRTNYGYTF. DNA of the CDR3: TGTGCCAGCAGCTTAGACTGGAGAACTAACTATGGCTACACCTTC. The J gene is TRBJ1-2, the V gene TRBV11-2; no definite D call. CDR1 SGHAT and CDR2 FQNNGV come from the germline V gene. CDR3 length: 15 residues. Trimming stripped 0 bases from V and 0 bases from J, with 8 bases between.

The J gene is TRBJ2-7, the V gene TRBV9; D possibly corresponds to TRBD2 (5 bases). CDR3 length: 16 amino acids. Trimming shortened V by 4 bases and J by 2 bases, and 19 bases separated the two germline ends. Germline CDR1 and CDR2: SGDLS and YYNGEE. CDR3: CASSQGGLPGPYEQYF. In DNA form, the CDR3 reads TGTGCCAGCAGCCAAGGAGGACTCCCAGGTCCCTACGAGCAGTACTTC.

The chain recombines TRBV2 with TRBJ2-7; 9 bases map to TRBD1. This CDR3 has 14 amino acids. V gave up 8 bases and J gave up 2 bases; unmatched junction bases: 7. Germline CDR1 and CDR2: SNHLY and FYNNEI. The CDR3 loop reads CASDRGVPPYEQYF. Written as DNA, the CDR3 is TGTGCCAGCGACAGGGGGGTCCCCCCCTACGAGCAGTACTTC.

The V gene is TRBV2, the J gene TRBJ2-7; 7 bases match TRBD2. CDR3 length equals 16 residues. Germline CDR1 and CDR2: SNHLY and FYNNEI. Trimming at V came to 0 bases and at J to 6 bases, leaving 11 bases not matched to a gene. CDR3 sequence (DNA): TGTGCCAGCAGTGAAGCTTCCCCCGTTGGGGGGGGCGAGCAGTACTTC. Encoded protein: CASSEASPVGGGEQYF.

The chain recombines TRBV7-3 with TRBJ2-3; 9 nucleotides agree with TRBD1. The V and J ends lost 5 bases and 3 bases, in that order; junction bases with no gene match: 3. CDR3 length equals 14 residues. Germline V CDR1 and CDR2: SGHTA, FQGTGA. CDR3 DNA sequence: TGTGCCAGCAGCGCGGACAGGGGAACAGATACGCAGTATTTT. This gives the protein CASSADRGTDTQYF.

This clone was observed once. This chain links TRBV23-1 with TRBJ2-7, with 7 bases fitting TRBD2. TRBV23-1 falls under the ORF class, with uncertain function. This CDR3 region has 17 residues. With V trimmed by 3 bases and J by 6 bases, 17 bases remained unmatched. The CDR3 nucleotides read TGCGCCAGCAGTCATGCTTCTTCGGCAGGGAGGGCCTGCGAGCAGTACTTC. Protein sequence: CASSHASSAGRACEQYF.

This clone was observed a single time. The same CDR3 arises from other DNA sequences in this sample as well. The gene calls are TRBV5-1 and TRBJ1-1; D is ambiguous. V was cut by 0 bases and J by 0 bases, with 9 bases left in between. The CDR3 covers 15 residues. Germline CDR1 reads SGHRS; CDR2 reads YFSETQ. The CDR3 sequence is CASSLAGGLNTEAFF. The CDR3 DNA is TGCGCCAGCAGCTTGGCCGGAGGGTTGAACACTGAAGCTTTCTTT.

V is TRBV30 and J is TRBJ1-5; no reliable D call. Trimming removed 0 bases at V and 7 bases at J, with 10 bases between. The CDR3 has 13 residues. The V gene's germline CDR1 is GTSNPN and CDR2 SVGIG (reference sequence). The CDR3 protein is CAWSVDGSQPQHF. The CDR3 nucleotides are TGTGCCTGGAGTGTAGACGGGTCCCAGCCCCAGCATTTT.

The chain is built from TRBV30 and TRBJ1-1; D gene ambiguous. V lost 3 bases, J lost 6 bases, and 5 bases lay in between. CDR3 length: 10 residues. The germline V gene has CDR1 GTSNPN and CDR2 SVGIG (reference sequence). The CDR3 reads CAWRAPEAFF. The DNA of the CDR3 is TGTGCCTGGAGGGCACCTGAAGCTTTCTTT.

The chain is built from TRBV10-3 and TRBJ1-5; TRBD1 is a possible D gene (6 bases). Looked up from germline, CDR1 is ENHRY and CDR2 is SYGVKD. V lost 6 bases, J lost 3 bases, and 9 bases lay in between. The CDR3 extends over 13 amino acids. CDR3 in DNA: TGTGCCATCAGCAGGGACACCAATCAGCCCCAGCATTTT. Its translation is CAISRDTNQPQHF.

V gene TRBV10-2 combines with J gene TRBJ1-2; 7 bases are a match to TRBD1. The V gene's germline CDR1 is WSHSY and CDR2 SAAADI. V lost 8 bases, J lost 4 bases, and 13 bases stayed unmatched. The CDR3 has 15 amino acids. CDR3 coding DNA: TGCGCCAGCCTTCCCGCAGGGGGGCTAGTCTATGGCTACACCTTC. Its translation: CASLPAGGLVYGYTF.

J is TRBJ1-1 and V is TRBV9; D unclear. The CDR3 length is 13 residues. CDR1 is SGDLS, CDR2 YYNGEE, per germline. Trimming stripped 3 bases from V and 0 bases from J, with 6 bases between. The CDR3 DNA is TGTGCCAGCAGCGGTCCGGTGAACACTGAAGCTTTCTTT. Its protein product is CASSGPVNTEAFF.

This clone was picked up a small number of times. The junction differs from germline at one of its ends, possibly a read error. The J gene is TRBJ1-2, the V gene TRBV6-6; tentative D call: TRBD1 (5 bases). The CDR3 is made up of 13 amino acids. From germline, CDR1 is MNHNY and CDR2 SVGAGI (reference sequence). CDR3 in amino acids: CAGRLEGNFGYTF. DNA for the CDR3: TGTGCCGGGAGGTTAGAGGGGAACTTTGGCTACACCTTC.

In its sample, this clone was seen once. The CDR3 here is CAWSVGVSYGYTF. CDR3 nucleotides: TGTGCCTGGAGCGTCGGGGTGTCTTATGGCTACACCTTC. The J gene is TRBJ1-2, the V gene TRBV30, with D uncertain. The CDR3 is 13 residues long. Per the germline V gene, CDR1 is GTSNPN and CDR2 is SVGIG (reference sequence). Trimming stripped 3 bases from V and 5 bases from J, with 13 bases between.

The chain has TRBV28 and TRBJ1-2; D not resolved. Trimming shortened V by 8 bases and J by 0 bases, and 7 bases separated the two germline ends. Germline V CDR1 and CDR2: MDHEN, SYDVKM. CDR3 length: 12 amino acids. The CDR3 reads CASREPNYGYTF. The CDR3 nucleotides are TGTGCCAGCCGAGAACCTAACTATGGCTACACCTTC.

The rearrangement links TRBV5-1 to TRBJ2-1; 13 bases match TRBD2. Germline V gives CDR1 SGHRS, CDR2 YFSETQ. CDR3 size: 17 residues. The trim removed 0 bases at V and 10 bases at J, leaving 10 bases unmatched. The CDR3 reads CASSLVPLAGGTGEQFF. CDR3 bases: TGCGCCAGCAGCTTGGTCCCACTAGCGGGGGGGACGGGGGAGCAGTTCTTC.

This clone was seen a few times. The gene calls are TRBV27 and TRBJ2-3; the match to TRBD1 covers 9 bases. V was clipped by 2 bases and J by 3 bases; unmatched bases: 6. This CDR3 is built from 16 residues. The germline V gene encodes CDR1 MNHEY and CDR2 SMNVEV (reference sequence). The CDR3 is CASSLHRGLWTDTQYF. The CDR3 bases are TGTGCCAGCAGTTTACACAGGGGGCTTTGGACAGATACGCAGTATTTT.

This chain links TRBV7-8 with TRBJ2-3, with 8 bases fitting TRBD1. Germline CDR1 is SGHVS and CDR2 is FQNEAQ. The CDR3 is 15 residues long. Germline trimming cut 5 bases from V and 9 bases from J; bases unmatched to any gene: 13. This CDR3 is CASSAEQGGQVTQYF. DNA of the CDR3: TGTGCCAGCAGCGCGGAACAGGGGGGTCAGGTGACGCAGTATTTT.